The entry below describes one T cell receptor beta chain. Only one base separates this from a far larger clonotype, so it likely reflects a read error. This specimen comes from a study of prognosis after radiotherapy for stage I lung cancer. Overall study context: Patients in the cohort never received concurrent therapy with stereotactic body radiotherapy.

V lost 4 bases and J lost 7, with 11 bases in between. Germline-derived CDR1 and CDR2 are SGHVS and FQNEAQ. There are 14 residues in the CDR3. Genomic DNA was subjected to two-round multiplex PCR for amplification of TCR beta CDR3. Initially, in first-round PCR, primers specific to each TRBV and TRBJ gene were used. MiXCR, applied by TCRdb to the multiplex PCR reads, yields one record per CDR3 protein. The table lists over 45,000 distinct CDR3 sequences, more than 25% of them singletons, with around 6.8% in the top ten. The sequencing here drew on PBMCs, taken before or after stereotactic body radiation therapy (not recorded which). The receptor was isolated from a donor over 45 with non-small cell lung cancer. The rearrangement links TRBV7-8 to TRBJ1-6; the D gene is possibly TRBD1 (6 bases). CDR3 sequence reads: CASSWGHINSPLHF. DNA for the CDR3: TGTGCCAGCAGCTGGGGACATATAAATTCACCCCTCCACTTT. The entire variable domain, with the rest obtained from reference TRBV7-8 and TRBJ1-6, is as follows: GAGVSQSPRYKVAKRGQDVALRCDPISGHVSLFWYQQALGQGPEFLTYFQNEAQLDKSGLPSDRFFAERPEGSVSTLKIQRTQQEDSAVYLCASSWGHINSPLHFGNGTRLTVT.